This TCR beta chain came from a study of cytomegalovirus exposure and HLA in healthy donors. Study-wide findings and caveats: In a later analysis, specific HLA alleles were associated with approximately 16,000 TCR beta sequences at a 0.05 false discovery rate. The study put 150 or so TCR beta chains on its list as cytomegalovirus-associated. Indistinguishable V segments, including TRBV6-2 and TRBV6-3, were excluded.

Among the donors, all were healthy bone marrow donors. Worth noting for this clone: Its cognate antigen is unknown.

Vbeta (60) and Jbeta (13) primers were used in the PCR. Generated by immunoSEQ multiplex PCR, the TCRdb table keeps only in-frame clones and is missing some. The sample has around 150,000 clones, around 68% seen once. The V and J ends lost 4 bases and 1 base, in that order; junction bases with no gene match: 6. The CDR3 covers 17 residues. Germline assignment: CDR1 SGHRS and CDR2 YFSETQ. This TCR derives from a man aged 45 to 65 in good health and CMV-seronegative. Sequencing was done on a sample of PBMCs. The rearrangement links TRBV5-1 to TRBJ2-5; 14 nucleotides line up with TRBD2. CDR3 DNA sequence: TGCGCCAGCAGCCGAGGACTAGCGGGGGGCTTCCAAGAGACCCAGTACTTC. Translating gives CASSRGLAGGFQETQYF.